Each of the 7 T cell receptor beta chains below was sequenced from the same sample in a study of cytomegalovirus exposure and HLA in healthy donors. Vbeta (60) and Jbeta (13) primers were used in the PCR. The table came from immunoSEQ multiplex PCR; TCRdb's copy has only in-frame clones and leaves some out. Of about 140,000 clones listed, roughly two thirds are singletons. Material for sequencing was PBMCs. The receptors derive from a woman between 35 and 50 years old in good health and CMV-seronegative.

Comments on this clone: Compared with germline, one end of the junction differs, possibly owing to a read error. The rearrangement uses TRBV7-9 and TRBJ2-3, with no clear D. Germline V CDR1 and CDR2: SEHNR, FQNEAQ (reference sequence). The CDR3 has 13 amino acids. The CDR3 bases are TGTGCCAGCAGCTCCCCCCATACAGATGCGCAGTATTTT. Translation: CASSSPHTDAQYF.

This clone was found a few times. The chain carries TRBV10-3 and TRBJ2-6, with D possibly being TRBD2 (5 bases). The V gene lost 7 bases and the J gene lost 0 bases, with 10 bases spanning the gap. The CDR3 is 15 residues long. Germline V CDR1 and CDR2: ENHRY, SYGVKD. DNA of the CDR3: TGTGCCATCATTTGGAGGAACTCTGGGGCCAACGTCCTGACTTTC. Amino acids: CAIIWRNSGANVLTF.

The chain uses TRBV21-1 and TRBJ1-5; the table gives TRBD1 as D, unverified against the DNA. TRBV21-1 is an annotated pseudogene. This CDR3 is built from 17 residues. The CDR3 bases are TGTGCCAGCAGCAAAGCGCTCGGGACAGGGGGCGATCAGCCCCAGCATTTT. Translation gives CASSKALGTGGDQPQHF.

The J gene is TRBJ2-5, the V gene TRBV7-8, with a possible D match to TRBD2 (5 bases). The CDR3 is 13 amino acids. Germline V gene data show CDR1 as SGHVS and CDR2 as FQNEAQ. V lost 5 bases to trimming and J lost 4 bases, with 11 bases between them. In DNA, the CDR3 is TGTGCCAGCAGCCCGGGGTTTCGAGAGACCCAGTACTTC. Translating gives CASSPGFRETQYF.

With respect to this clone: Additional DNA sequences in this sample encode the identical CDR3. The V and J genes are TRBV9 and TRBJ1-2, with 7 bases fitting TRBD1. Unmatched junction bases numbered 0, after V lost 2 bases and J lost 2 bases. The CDR3 consists of 13 residues. Germline-derived CDR1 and CDR2 are SGDLS and YYNGEE. The CDR3 DNA follows: TGTGCCAGCAGCGTGGACAGGAACTATGGCTACACCTTC. Protein: CASSVDRNYGYTF.

This rearrangement joins TRBV2 to TRBJ2-1; 10 positions agree with TRBD1. This CDR3 comprises 15 residues. Germline V gene data show CDR1 as SNHLY and CDR2 as FYNNEI. The J segment lost 7 bases and the V segment lost 5 bases, leaving 8 bases of the junction unmatched. CDR3 amino acids: CASSIDRGRENEQFF. CDR3 coding DNA: TGTGCCAGCAGTATAGACAGGGGGCGTGAAAATGAGCAGTTCTTC.

The rearrangement uses TRBV10-3 and TRBJ1-3, with 7 bases lining up with TRBD1. The CDR3 spans 16 residues. J gave up 3 bases and V 8 bases, and 13 bases lay outside the gene matches. Germline CDR1 reads ENHRY; CDR2 reads SYGVKD. The CDR3 coding sequence is TGTGCCATCGGGGGATCGGGACAGTTAGGTGGAAACACCATATATTTT. Translating it yields CAIGGSGQLGGNTIYF.